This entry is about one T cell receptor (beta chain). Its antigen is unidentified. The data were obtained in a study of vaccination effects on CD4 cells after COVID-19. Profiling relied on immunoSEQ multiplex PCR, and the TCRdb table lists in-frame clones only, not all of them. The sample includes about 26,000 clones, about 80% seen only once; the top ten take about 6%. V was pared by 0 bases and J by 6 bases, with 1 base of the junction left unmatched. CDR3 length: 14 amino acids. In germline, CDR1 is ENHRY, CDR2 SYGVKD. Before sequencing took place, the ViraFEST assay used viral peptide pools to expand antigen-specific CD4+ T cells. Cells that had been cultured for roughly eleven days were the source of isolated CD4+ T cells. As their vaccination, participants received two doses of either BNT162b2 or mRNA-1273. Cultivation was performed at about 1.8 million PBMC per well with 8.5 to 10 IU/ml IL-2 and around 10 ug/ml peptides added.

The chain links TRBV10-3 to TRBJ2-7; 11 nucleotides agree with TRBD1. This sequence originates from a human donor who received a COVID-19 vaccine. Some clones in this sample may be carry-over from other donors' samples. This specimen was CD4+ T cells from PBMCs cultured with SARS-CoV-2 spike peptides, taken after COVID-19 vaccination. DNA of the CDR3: TGTGCCATCAGTGAGTCAGGGACAGGGGGCGAGCAGTACGTC. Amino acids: CAISESGTGGEQYV.